What follows are 5 T cell receptor beta chains derived from one specimen sequenced in a study of T cells in Graves' hyperthyroidism and ophthalmopathy. Authors of the study amplified TCR beta CDR3 regions from RNA transcripts. The TCR CDR3 first-round RT-PCR relied on the HTBI primer set. TCRdb re-analysed the multiplex PCR reads in MiXCR, keeping a single row per CDR3 protein. The data hold 300,000 to 400,000 distinct CDR3 sequences, with about 14% observed a single time. The material sequenced was blood. All receptors come from a woman younger than 45 with Graves' ophthalmopathy.

This clonotype occurred many times. V and J are TRBV20-1 and TRBJ1-6, with 7 bases lining up with TRBD1. V was clipped by 0 bases and J by 9 bases; unmatched bases: 5. CDR3 size: 14 residues. Germline V gene data show CDR1 as DFQATT and CDR2 as SNEGSKA (reference sequence). The CDR3 DNA reads as TGCAGTGCTAGAGAGACAGGGAGGGCTTCACCCCTCCACTTT. Amino acid sequence: CSARETGRASPLHF.

This clonotype has a count of ten or more. This chain links TRBV7-6 with TRBJ1-3, with TRBD1 as a possible D gene (6 bases). Germline CDR1 reads SGHVS; CDR2 reads FNYEAQ. CDR3 size: 13 residues. Trimming removed 5 bases from V and 5 bases from J, with 10 bases in between. The CDR3 nucleotides are TGTGCCAGCAGCCAAGACAGGAGAAACACCATATATTTT. This encodes CASSQDRRNTIYF.

A few counts support this clonotype. The chain recombines TRBV2 with TRBJ1-3; D gene unclear. Germline V gene data show CDR1 as SNHLY and CDR2 as FYNNEI. V lost 6 bases and J lost 0, with 15 bases in between. The CDR3 has 16 residues. Written as DNA, the CDR3 is TGTGCCAGCAGCCAGCGAATCCTAAACTCTGGAAACACCATATATTTT. As protein: CASSQRILNSGNTIYF.

This clonotype was seen at least ten times. The V and J genes are TRBV7-9 and TRBJ2-7; 10 bases match TRBD1. This CDR3 spans 15 amino acids. Per the germline V gene, CDR1 is SEHNR and CDR2 is FQNEAQ (reference sequence). With V trimmed by 5 bases and J by 1 base, 5 bases remained unmatched. The CDR3, as DNA: TGTGCCAGCAGCCGTGGACAGGGGGTTTCCTACGAGCAGTACTTC. This gives the protein CASSRGQGVSYEQYF.

The chain carries TRBV4-2 and TRBJ2-2, with D possibly being TRBD1 (6 bases). This CDR3 comprises 18 residues. Trimming removed 1 base at V and 5 bases at J, with 20 bases between. CDR1 is LGHNA, CDR2 YNFKEQ, per germline. The CDR3 spells CASSQVAGDNLVTGELFF. CDR3 sequence (DNA): TGTGCCAGCAGCCAAGTAGCAGGGGACAATCTTGTTACCGGGGAGCTGTTTTTT.